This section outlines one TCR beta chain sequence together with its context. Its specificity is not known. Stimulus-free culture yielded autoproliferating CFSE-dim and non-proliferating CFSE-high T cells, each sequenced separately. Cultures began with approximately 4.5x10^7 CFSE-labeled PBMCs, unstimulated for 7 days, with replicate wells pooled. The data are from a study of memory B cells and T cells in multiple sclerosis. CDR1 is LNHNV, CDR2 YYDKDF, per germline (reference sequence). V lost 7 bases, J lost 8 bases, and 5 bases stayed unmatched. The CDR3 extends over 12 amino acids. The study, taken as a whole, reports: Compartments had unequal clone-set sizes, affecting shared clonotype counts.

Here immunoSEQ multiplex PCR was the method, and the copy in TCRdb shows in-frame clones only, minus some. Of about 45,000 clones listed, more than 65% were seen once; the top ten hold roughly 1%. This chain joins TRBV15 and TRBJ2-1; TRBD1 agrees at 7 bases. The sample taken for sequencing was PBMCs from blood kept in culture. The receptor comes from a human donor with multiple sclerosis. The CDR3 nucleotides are TGTGCCACCAAGGGGGCGAGGGATGAGCAGTTCTTC. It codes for CATKGARDEQFF. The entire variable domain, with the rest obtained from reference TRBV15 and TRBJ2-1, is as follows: DAMVIQNPRYQVTQFGKPVTLSCSQTLNHNVMYWYQQKSSQAPKLLFHYYDKDFNNEADTPDNFQSRRPNTSFCFLDIRSPGLGDTAMYLCATKGARDEQFFGPGTRLTVL.